This T cell receptor beta chain was sequenced for a study of T-cell memory formation after mild COVID-19. The overall study: TCR clusters were mostly confined to one donor each. Overall study findings and caveats: CD4+ contracting clones were mainly CM and EM; CD8+ ones, EMRA. Some SARS-CoV-2-responding clones were already detected in memory before infection.

Germline V lookup: CDR1 DFQATT, CDR2 SNEGSKA (reference sequence). This CDR3 has 15 residues. The V end lost 5 bases, the J end lost 4 bases, and 18 bases lay between the germline ends. TCRdb analysed the 5' RACE reads with MiXCR anew, one entry per CDR3 protein. The repertoire holds about 200,000 distinct CDR3 sequences, more than 8% seen once, with 3.5% in the top ten. This clonotype was detected a few times. The target antigen is unknown. The sequenced material came from PBMCs or a T cell subset sorted from them (not recorded which). The chain recombines TRBV20-1 with TRBJ2-1; a possible D gene is TRBD2 (6 bases). This TCR was sampled from a man between 18 and 29 years old who had mild COVID-19 (a few samples of this study predate the infection). Cell type and time point are not known. In nucleotides, the CDR3 is TGCAGTGCTCCCTTAGGAGGGGAGTGGTACAATGAGCAGTTCTTC. Its translation is CSAPLGGEWYNEQFF.